The clone carrying this T cell receptor beta chain turned up a few times. The antigen is not known. The data are from a study of shared clonotypes between healthy human individuals. Study-wide results and caveats: The sampled material consisted only of blood, and tissue repertoires are likely to differ. Memory subsets had estimated richness that was generally smaller than that of naive subsets. Rarefaction gave evidence that sorted-subset sequencing remained incomplete despite large depth.

V lost 3 bases to trimming and J lost 6 bases, with 18 bases between them. The CDR3 spans 16 residues. Germline V gives CDR1 MRHNA, CDR2 SNTAGT. Researchers divided each subset's genomic DNA evenly across several immunoSEQ plates. Profiled with immunoSEQ multiplex PCR; TCRdb holds only in-frame clones, not every one. The sample records around 100,000 clones, around 71% being singletons. The TCR originated in a woman aged 25-40 years in good health. Input material: memory CD8+ T cells sorted from blood. Subset specified: CD45RO+ cells pooled with CCR7-negative TemRA cells. The chain combines TRBV6-4 with TRBJ2-1; D is possibly TRBD2 (6 bases). CDR3 bases: TGTGCCAGCAGTGAAGGCGGAAACTCCGGGGGCAATGAGCAGTTCTTC. Translation: CASSEGGNSGGNEQFF.